This record looks at one TCR beta chain sequence and its context. As yet, its antigen is unknown. The data are from a study of blood T cells in healthy people across ages. Through a sample-barcoded 5' primer and a J-beta primer mix, a second PCR was run for roughly 7 to 11 cycles. TCRdb processed the 5' RACE reads anew with MiXCR; each CDR3 protein has one entry. The table lists over 700,000 distinct CDR3 sequences, roughly 25% of them singletons. Overall study results and limits: With age, beta diversity per million T cells declined roughly linearly, significantly by 40 to 50. Correlation between TCR beta diversity and naive T cell percentage was strong.

Per germline, CDR1 LNHDA and CDR2 SQIVND (reference sequence). There are 15 residues in the CDR3. The V and J ends lost 3 bases and 3 bases respectively, with 15 bases between them. Separately, the same data were catalogued under a study of T cells of mothers and their children. Turning to that study: The study found slightly higher but non-significant overlap in related versus unrelated mother-child pairs.

The sample comprised blood. This chain connects TRBV19 to TRBJ2-7, with D uncertain. The sequence came from a boy aged 10-17 years in good health. Written as DNA, the CDR3 is TGTGCCAGTAGTATGTTTGCCTCGGAAGACTACGAGCAGTACTTC. Its translation is CASSMFASEDYEQYF. Combining the CDR3 with reference TRBV19 and TRBJ2-7 gives the whole variable domain DGGITQSPKYLFRKEGQNVTLSCEQNLNHDAMYWYRQDPGQGLRLIYYSQIVNDFQKGDIAEGYSVSREKKESFPLTVTSAQKNPTAFYLCASSMFASEDYEQYFGPGTRLTVT.